One sample yielded the 29 T cell receptor beta chains listed below, sequenced in a study of T cell repertoires in cytomegalovirus infection. These receptors lack a known antigen. One entry per CDR3 protein, called by TCRdb with MiXCR from the reads. Of 100,000 or so distinct CDR3 sequences in the sample, approximately 32% were seen once. The material sequenced was CD8+ T cells from cultured PBMCs, taken from culture after CMV antigen stimulation. The receptors stem from a human donor in good health (CMV status not recorded). Some clones in this sample may be carry-over from other donors' samples.

This clonotype was detected many times. The chain links TRBV19 to TRBJ1-2; D perhaps matches TRBD1 (6 bases). CDR1 is LNHDA, CDR2 SQIVND, per germline (reference sequence). Trimming cost V 6 bases and J 3 bases, with 11 bases left between them. This CDR3 has 13 amino acids. This chain's CDR3 is CASRGDRYYGYTF. Here the CDR3 DNA reads TGTGCCAGTAGGGGAGACAGGTACTATGGCTACACCTTC.

The V and J genes are TRBV3-1 and TRBJ2-7; D gene uncertain. Germline assignment: CDR1 LGHDT and CDR2 YNNKEL (reference sequence). The CDR3 totals 12 residues. The V end lost 0 bases, the J end lost 5 bases, and 5 bases lay between the germline ends. The CDR3 region is CASSQDYDEQYF. CDR3 nucleotides: TGTGCCAGCAGCCAAGATTACGACGAGCAGTACTTC.

The chain carries TRBV2 and TRBJ2-1; a possible D gene is TRBD2 (7 bases). This CDR3 is built from 16 residues. Germline CDR1 and CDR2: SNHLY and FYNNEI. V dropped 5 bases and J dropped 7 bases, with 21 bases sitting between them. The DNA for the CDR3 is TGTGCCAGCAGTCCTATCGGTGGGGGGGCTCGGAATGAGCAGTTCTTC. Encoded protein: CASSPIGGGARNEQFF.

CDR3 sequence reads: CATSDPLAGGQETQYF. For the CDR3, the DNA is TGTGCCACCAGTGACCCACTAGCGGGGGGACAAGAGACCCAGTACTTC. The chain joins TRBV24-1 to TRBJ2-5; 12 nucleotides line up with TRBD2. The CDR3 consists of 16 residues. The V and J ends lost 4 bases and 2 bases, in that order; junction bases with no gene match: 4. Germline CDR1 is KGHDR and CDR2 is SFDVKD.

V gene TRBV2 combines with J gene TRBJ1-4; unclear D gene. Deletions cut 7 bases from V and 0 bases from J, with 6 bases between. The CDR3 sequence is 13 residues long. Germline V gene lookup returns CDR1 SNHLY and CDR2 FYNNEI. The CDR3 reads CASISATNEKLFF. CDR3 bases: TGTGCCAGCATTTCAGCAACTAATGAAAAACTGTTTTTT. Filled out from reference TRBV2 and TRBJ1-4, the complete variable domain reads EPEVTQTPSHQVTQMGQEVILRCVPISNHLYFYWYRQILGQKVEFLVSFYNNEISEKSEIFDDQFSVERPDGSNFTLKIRSTKLEDSAMYFCASISATNEKLFFGSGTQLSVL.

There are a few counts of this clonotype. The chain employs TRBV6-1 and TRBJ1-1, with TRBD1 identical over 7 bases. The CDR3 is 14 amino acids. Trimming cost V 8 bases and J 3 bases; bases outside gene matches: 9. CDR1 and CDR2 from the germline V gene are MNHNS and SASEGT. Here the CDR3 reads CASGTGTEDTEAFF. CDR3 DNA sequence: TGTGCCAGCGGCACCGGGACAGAAGACACTGAAGCTTTCTTT.

This rearrangement joins TRBV4-1 to TRBJ1-3, with D hard to call. CDR1 is MGHRA, CDR2 YSYEKL, per germline. This CDR3 is 15 amino acids long. V was shortened by 1 base and J by 1 base, with 8 bases between the two germline ends. This chain's CDR3 is CASSQAERSGNTIYF. In DNA form, the CDR3 reads TGCGCCAGCAGCCAAGCGGAGAGGTCTGGAAACACCATATATTTT.

This clonotype came up a few times. The CDR3 spells CASSRVGGQPQHF. Here the CDR3 DNA reads TGTGCCAGCAGCCGAGTGGGAGGCCAGCCCCAGCATTTT. J is TRBJ1-5 and V is TRBV5-6; D is undetermined. The V gene lost 4 bases and the J gene lost 7 bases, with 12 bases spanning the gap. Germline lookup yields CDR1 SGHDT and CDR2 YYEEEE. This CDR3 is 13 amino acids long.

This clonotype has ten or more counts. The chain has TRBV9 and TRBJ2-3; the match to TRBD2 covers 8 bases. The V and J ends lost 3 bases and 6 bases, in that order; junction bases with no gene match: 12. Germline CDR1 and CDR2: SGDLS and YYNGEE. The CDR3 is 16 amino acids. CDR3 protein: CASSALVAGSRDTQYF. The CDR3 coding sequence is TGTGCCAGCAGCGCCCTTGTAGCGGGGAGCAGGGATACGCAGTATTTT.

This clonotype was seen many times. This chain connects TRBV2 to TRBJ2-2, with 11 bases that match TRBD2. The CDR3 loop spans 16 amino acids. Germline V gives CDR1 SNHLY, CDR2 FYNNEI. The J segment lost 5 bases and the V segment lost 8 bases, leaving 10 bases of the junction unmatched. The CDR3 nucleotides are TGTGCCAGCTCCCCTAGCGGGGGGTATGGTACCGGGGAGCTGTTTTTT. Amino acid sequence: CASSPSGGYGTGELFF. Using reference TRBV2 and TRBJ2-2 for the parts outside the CDR3, the full variable domain is EPEVTQTPSHQVTQMGQEVILRCVPISNHLYFYWYRQILGQKVEFLVSFYNNEISEKSEIFDDQFSVERPDGSNFTLKIRSTKLEDSAMYFCASSPSGGYGTGELFFGEGSRLTVL.

This clonotype was seen only a few times. V and J are TRBV12-3 or TRBV12-4 and TRBJ1-1, with D possibly TRBD1 on 5 matching bases. The CDR3 totals 14 residues. The ends were cut back, 5 bases at V and 4 bases at J, with 14 bases in the middle. The CDR3 DNA sequence: TGTGCCAGCAGTCTGGGGGGACCTAGCACTGAAGCTTTCTTT. It codes for CASSLGGPSTEAFF.

This clonotype occurred many times. The chain employs TRBV5-1 and TRBJ1-2; D perhaps matches TRBD1 (5 bases). Germline lookup yields CDR1 SGHRS and CDR2 YFSETQ. The CDR3 spans 16 residues. Trimming removed 4 bases at V and 8 bases at J, with 24 bases between. CDR3: CASSTGRSATGWGYTF. CDR3 nucleotide sequence: TGCGCCAGCAGCACAGGACGGAGCGCGACCGGCTGGGGCTACACCTTC.

This clonotype was seen repeatedly, ten times or more. The V call is TRBV28, the J call TRBJ1-5; D ambiguous. CDR1 and CDR2 (germline): MDHEN, SYDVKM. The CDR3 sequence is 18 residues long. Trimming left V 2 bases short and J 4 bases short, with 21 bases between. The CDR3 region is CASSLTPAGFLGNQPQHF. The CDR3 DNA follows: TGTGCCAGCAGTTTAACCCCCGCGGGTTTTCTTGGTAATCAGCCCCAGCATTTT.

The chain has TRBV4-2 and TRBJ2-1, with D perhaps matching TRBD2 (6 bases). The CDR3 is made up of 17 amino acids. The germline CDR1 and CDR2 sequences are LGHNA and YNFKEQ. Trimming shortened V by 0 bases and J by 5 bases, and 17 bases separated the two germline ends. DNA of the CDR3: TGTGCCAGCAGCCAAGATGACGCGGGGACCGCTCACAATGAGCAGTTCTTC. This sequence encodes CASSQDDAGTAHNEQFF.

This clonotype was found a few times. V and J are TRBV5-5 and TRBJ2-1, with 8 bases that match TRBD2. The CDR3 consists of 15 residues. Germline V gives CDR1 SGHKS, CDR2 YYEKEE (reference sequence). V was pared by 5 bases and J by 4 bases, with 8 bases of the junction left unmatched. The CDR3 loop reads CASREIAGTYNEQFF. CDR3 in DNA: TGTGCCAGCAGGGAAATAGCGGGGACTTACAATGAGCAGTTCTTC.

The rearrangement joins TRBV2 to TRBJ1-1; D is ambiguous. The V gene lost 4 bases and the J gene lost 8 bases, with 5 bases spanning the gap. Germline loops: CDR1 SNHLY, CDR2 FYNNEI. The CDR3 spans 10 residues. CDR3 DNA: TGTGCCAGCAGTGTGATCGAAGCTTTCTTT. Encoded protein: CASSVIEAFF.

This chain links TRBV28 with TRBJ1-1; a possible D gene is TRBD1 (6 bases). In germline, CDR1 is MDHEN, CDR2 SYDVKM. V was clipped by 3 bases and J by 1 base, with 15 bases between them. This CDR3 spans 16 amino acids. The CDR3 DNA follows: TGTGCCAGCAGTTTCTCTCTCGGGGGCGGGAACACTGAAGCTTTCTTT. The encoded protein is CASSFSLGGGNTEAFF.

The gene calls are TRBV2 and TRBJ2-7; no clear D gene. CDR1 is SNHLY and CDR2 is FYNNEI in the germline V gene. V lost 7 bases and J 0 bases, leaving 7 bases between the germline ends. This CDR3 comprises 12 residues. The CDR3 sequence: CASTESSYEQYF. Here the CDR3 DNA reads TGTGCCAGCACCGAAAGCTCCTACGAGCAGTACTTC. The entire variable domain, with the rest obtained from reference TRBV2 and TRBJ2-7, is as follows: EPEVTQTPSHQVTQMGQEVILRCVPISNHLYFYWYRQILGQKVEFLVSFYNNEISEKSEIFDDQFSVERPDGSNFTLKIRSTKLEDSAMYFCASTESSYEQYFGPGTRLTVT.

J is TRBJ1-6 and V is TRBV6-5, with D perhaps TRBD1 (6 bases). Germline V CDR1 and CDR2: MNHEY, SVGAGI. The CDR3 has 14 amino acids. V was cut by 6 bases and J by 10 bases, with 16 bases left in between. The CDR3 loop is CASSLGGEGSPLHF. DNA of the CDR3: TGTGCCAGCAGCTTAGGGGGGGAAGGATCACCCCTCCACTTT.

V gene TRBV7-9 combines with J gene TRBJ1-2; 7 nucleotides align to TRBD1. The ends lost 5 bases at V and 4 bases at J; junction bases unmatched: 10. This CDR3 region has 15 residues. Per the germline V gene, CDR1 is SEHNR and CDR2 is FQNEAQ (reference sequence). The CDR3 spells CASSRSGTVLYGYTF. As DNA, the CDR3 is TGTGCCAGCAGCCGTTCCGGGACAGTACTCTATGGCTACACCTTC.

This clonotype turned up a few times. The rearrangement joins TRBV27 to TRBJ2-7; D is unresolved. The V end lost 4 bases, the J end lost 6 bases, and 10 bases lay between the germline ends. Germline V gene lookup returns CDR1 MNHEY and CDR2 SMNVEV (reference sequence). The CDR3 has 12 amino acids. The DNA for the CDR3 is TGTGCCAGCAGTTCCTTTGGGTCCGAGCAGTACTTC. Its protein is CASSSFGSEQYF.

V is TRBV28 and J is TRBJ1-5; unclear D gene. This CDR3 comprises 16 residues. Trimming took 2 bases from V and 7 from J, leaving 18 bases between them. Germline CDR1 is MDHEN and CDR2 is SYDVKM. The CDR3 nucleotides are TGTGCCAGCAGTTTAGTTGTAAGACACATGGGGCAGCCCCAGCATTTT. Translating it yields CASSLVVRHMGQPQHF.

CDR3 amino acids: CASSIVGTGEADTQYF. DNA for the CDR3: TGTGCCAGTAGTATAGTCGGGACAGGGGAGGCAGATACGCAGTATTTT. The chain carries TRBV19 and TRBJ2-3, with 10 bases that match TRBD1. This CDR3 comprises 16 residues. The V gene end was trimmed by 1 base and the J gene end by 4 bases; junction bases not matched to a gene: 5. In germline, CDR1 is LNHDA, CDR2 SQIVND (reference sequence).

The chain employs TRBV27 and TRBJ2-1; the match to TRBD1 covers 9 bases. Germline assignment: CDR1 MNHEY and CDR2 SMNVEV (reference sequence). The V and J ends lost 2 bases and 9 bases, in that order; junction bases with no gene match: 14. The CDR3 spans 17 residues. The CDR3 nucleotides are TGTGCCAGCAGTTTACGACGGACAGGGGCCCCATCCGGTGAGCAGTTCTTC. Protein product: CASSLRRTGAPSGEQFF.

This clonotype has at least ten counts. The chain joins TRBV5-6 to TRBJ1-5; D ambiguous. V shed 3 bases and J shed 8 bases, with 9 bases lying between them. The CDR3 length is 12 residues. Germline CDR1 is SGHDT and CDR2 is YYEEEE. The chain's CDR3 is CASSSPWEPQHF. CDR3 DNA sequence: TGTGCCAGCAGCTCCCCCTGGGAGCCCCAGCATTTT.

V is TRBV4-1 and J is TRBJ2-2; 9 nucleotides match TRBD1. The CDR3 covers 15 residues. Looked up from germline, CDR1 is MGHRA and CDR2 is YSYEKL. V trimming: 2 bases; J trimming: 6 bases; junction bases outside the gene matches: 4. In nucleotides, the CDR3 is TGCGCCAGCAGCCAACCGGGACAGGGACCCGGGGAGCTGTTTTTT. Translation: CASSQPGQGPGELFF.

This chain connects TRBV11-2 to TRBJ2-2; D ambiguous. The germline CDR1 and CDR2 sequences are SGHAT and FQNNGV. V dropped 0 bases and J dropped 0 bases, with 11 bases sitting between them. The CDR3 loop spans 17 amino acids. CDR3: CASSLDPHGPNTGELFF. The CDR3 DNA follows: TGTGCCAGCAGCTTAGACCCCCACGGTCCGAACACCGGGGAGCTGTTTTTT.

In this sample, this clonotype turned up many times. The V gene is TRBV7-8, the J gene TRBJ2-3; D unclear. The CDR3 runs 12 residues. V dropped 1 base and J dropped 6 bases, with 5 bases sitting between them. Per germline, CDR1 SGHVS and CDR2 FQNEAQ. CDR3 residues: CASSLVPDTQYF. CDR3 nucleotides: TGTGCCAGCAGCTTAGTTCCGGATACGCAGTATTTT.

This clonotype turned up a few times. This rearrangement joins TRBV19 to TRBJ1-1; weak D call: TRBD1 (5 bases). The germline gives CDR1 LNHDA, CDR2 SQIVND (reference sequence). Trimming pared 6 bases from V and 4 bases from J, leaving 9 bases between. This CDR3 has 12 residues. This CDR3 reads CASRAGTTEAFF. The CDR3 DNA is TGTGCCAGTAGGGCAGGGACCACTGAAGCTTTCTTT.